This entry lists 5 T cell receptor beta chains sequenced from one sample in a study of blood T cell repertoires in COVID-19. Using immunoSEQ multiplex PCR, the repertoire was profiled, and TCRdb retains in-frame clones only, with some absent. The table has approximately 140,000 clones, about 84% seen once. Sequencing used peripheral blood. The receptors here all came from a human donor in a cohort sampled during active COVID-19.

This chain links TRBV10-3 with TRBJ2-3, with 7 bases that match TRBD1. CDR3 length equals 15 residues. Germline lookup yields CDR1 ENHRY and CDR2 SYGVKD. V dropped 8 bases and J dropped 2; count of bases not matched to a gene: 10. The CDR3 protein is CAIGAPTGLTDTQYF. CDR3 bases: TGTGCCATCGGCGCCCCGACAGGGCTCACAGATACGCAGTATTTT.

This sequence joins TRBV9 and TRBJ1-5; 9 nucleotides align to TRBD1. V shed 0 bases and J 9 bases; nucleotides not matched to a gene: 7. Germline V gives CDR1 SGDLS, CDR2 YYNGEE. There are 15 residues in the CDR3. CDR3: CASSVGDRDYWPQHF. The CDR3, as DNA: TGTGCCAGCAGCGTAGGGGACAGGGACTATTGGCCCCAGCATTTT.

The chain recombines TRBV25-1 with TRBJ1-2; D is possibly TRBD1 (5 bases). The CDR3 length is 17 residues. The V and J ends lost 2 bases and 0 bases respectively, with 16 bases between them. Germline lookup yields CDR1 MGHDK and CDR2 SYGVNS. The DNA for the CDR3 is TGTGCCAGCAGTGAACGGGGGGGACGCCACCCTAACTATGGCTACACCTTC. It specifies CASSERGGRHPNYGYTF.

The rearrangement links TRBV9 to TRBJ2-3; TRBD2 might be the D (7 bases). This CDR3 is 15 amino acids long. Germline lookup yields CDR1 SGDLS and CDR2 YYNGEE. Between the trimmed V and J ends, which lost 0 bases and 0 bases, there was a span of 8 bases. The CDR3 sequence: CASSVGGGSTDTQYF. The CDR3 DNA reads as TGTGCCAGCAGCGTAGGGGGGGGCAGCACAGATACGCAGTATTTT.

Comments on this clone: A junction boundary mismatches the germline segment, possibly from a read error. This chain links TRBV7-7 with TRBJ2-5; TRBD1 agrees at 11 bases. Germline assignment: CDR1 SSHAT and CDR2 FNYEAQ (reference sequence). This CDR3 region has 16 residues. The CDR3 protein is CASSPPGQGVGETQYF. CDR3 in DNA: TGTGCTAGCAGCCCCCCGGGACAGGGGGTCGGAGAGACCCAGTACTTC.